Each of the 2 T cell receptor beta chains below was sequenced from the same sample in a study of vaccination effects on CD4 cells after COVID-19. The antigens of these receptors remain unknown. Assay used: immunoSEQ multiplex PCR; TCRdb lists only in-frame clones, some missing. The repertoire includes tens of thousands of clones, under 80% of them detected once, and roughly 25% sits in the top ten. The culture ran for about 10 days, and then CD4+ T cells were isolated. Source: CD4+ T cells from PBMCs cultured without peptide, taken before COVID-19 vaccination. The receptors stem from a human donor who had a prior SARS-CoV-2 infection.

The CDR3 reads CASSSTGYGYTF. Here the CDR3 DNA reads TGTGCCAGCAGCTCGACAGGCTATGGCTACACCTTC. The rearrangement joins TRBV5-6 to TRBJ1-2, with a tentative D call TRBD1 (6 bases). CDR3 length equals 12 residues. V lost 3 bases and J 4 bases, leaving 7 bases between the germline ends. From germline, CDR1 is SGHDT and CDR2 YYEEEE.

The chain employs TRBV9 and TRBJ1-6; the D gene is possibly TRBD1 (5 bases). V dropped 4 bases and J dropped 10 bases, with 18 bases sitting between them. CDR1 SGDLS and CDR2 YYNGEE come from the germline V gene. CDR3 size: 15 residues. The DNA of the CDR3 is TGTGCCAGCAGCTACCTCCAGGGCGGTCCCTCACCCCTCCACTTT. It encodes CASSYLQGGPSPLHF.